This TCR beta chain was found in a study of radiotherapy plus CTLA-4 blockade in lung cancer. Looking at the study overall: There were objective responses in approximately 20% of patients, and more than 30% had disease control. Findings and caveats of the study: In blood, after radiotherapy plus ipilimumab, tumor-derived TCR clones expanded. Early blood T cell clone dynamics reportedly forecast response best, with interferon-beta.

Assay used: immunoSEQ multiplex PCR; TCRdb lists only in-frame clones, some missing. The sample contains 70,000 to 95,000 clones, about four fifths of which appear only once. Turning to this clone: The target antigen is unknown.

The V gene end was trimmed by 3 bases and the J gene end by 12 bases; junction bases not matched to a gene: 6. This CDR3 spans 12 amino acids. Germline CDR1 SGDLS, CDR2 YYNGEE. Patients with chemo-refractory metastatic non-small-cell lung cancer received focal radiation plus CTLA-4 blockade with ipilimumab. Material: peripheral blood, obtained from a patient treated with radiotherapy plus ipilimumab. The chain joins TRBV9 to TRBJ1-2, with TRBD1 matching 9 bases. This TCR came from a human donor with non-small cell lung cancer that progressed on radiotherapy plus ipilimumab. Here the CDR3 reads CASSGGQGTHTF. The CDR3 DNA sequence: TGTGCCAGCAGCGGAGGACAGGGGACACACACCTTC.